Ten or more counts support the clone carrying this TCR beta chain. The V gene's germline CDR1 is KGHSH and CDR2 LQKENI. The V and J ends lost 1 base and 5 bases respectively, with 11 bases between them. This CDR3 comprises 14 residues. Both iRepertoire HTBI primers and Arm-PCR of CDR3 regions were used to build the TCR beta libraries. TCRdb called the multiplex PCR reads again in MiXCR, with one record for every CDR3 protein. Found here are approximately 690,000 distinct CDR3 sequences, about 32% of them singletons; the top ten hold roughly 41%. As for time point: persistent/refractory GD, antithyroid drugs over 5 years with positive TRAb. RNA from PBMCs was the source of the TCR library. The data derive from a study of regulatory T cells in long-lasting Graves disease. Study context: A definition of persistent Graves' disease required over 5 years of antithyroid drugs plus positive TSH receptor antibodies.

V gene TRBV18 combines with J gene TRBJ2-5; D gene unclear. This material consisted of peripheral blood mononuclear cells (PBMCs), taken when the disease was refractory, from a patient treated with antithyroid drugs. The clonotype was recovered from a female donor with Graves disease. CDR3 protein: CASSPLVHLETQYF. DNA of the CDR3: TGTGCCAGCTCACCACTCGTTCACCTCGAGACCCAGTACTTC.